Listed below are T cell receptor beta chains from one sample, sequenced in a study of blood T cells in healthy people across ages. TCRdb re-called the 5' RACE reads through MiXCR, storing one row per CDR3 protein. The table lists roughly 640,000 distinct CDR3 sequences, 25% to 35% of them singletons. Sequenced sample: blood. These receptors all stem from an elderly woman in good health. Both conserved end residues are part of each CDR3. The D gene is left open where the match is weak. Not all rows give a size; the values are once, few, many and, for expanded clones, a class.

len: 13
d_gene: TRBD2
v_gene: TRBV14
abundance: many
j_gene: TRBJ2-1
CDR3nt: TGTGCCAGCAGCCCGGGACTAGCGAGCGAGCAGTTCTTC
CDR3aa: CASSPGLASEQFF

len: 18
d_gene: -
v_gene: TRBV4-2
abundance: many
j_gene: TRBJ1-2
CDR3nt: TGTGCCAGCAGCCAAGGACAGGACCCGTTTATTACGAACTATGGCTACACCTTC
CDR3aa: CASSQGQDPFITNYGYTF

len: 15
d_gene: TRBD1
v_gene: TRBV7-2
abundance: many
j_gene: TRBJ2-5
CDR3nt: TGTGCCAGCAGCCCACAGGGGATAGCCCAAGAGACCCAGTACTTC
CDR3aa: CASSPQGIAQETQYF

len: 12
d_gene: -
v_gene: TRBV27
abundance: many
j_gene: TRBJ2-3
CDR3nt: TGTGCCAGCAGCCCGGACTACTATACGCAGTATTTT
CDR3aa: CASSPDYYTQYF

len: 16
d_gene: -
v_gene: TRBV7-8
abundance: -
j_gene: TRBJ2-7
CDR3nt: TGTGCCAGCAGCTTAATTCCTTCCGGAGTGACCTACGAGCAGTACTTC
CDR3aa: CASSLIPSGVTYEQYF

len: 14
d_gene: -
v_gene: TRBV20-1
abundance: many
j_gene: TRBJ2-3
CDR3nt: TGCAGTGCTACGAACAGGGATAAGACAGATACGCAGTATTTT
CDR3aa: CSATNRDKTDTQYF

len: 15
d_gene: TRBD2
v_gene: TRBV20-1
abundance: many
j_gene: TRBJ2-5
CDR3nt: TGCAGTGCTAGTAAGGCCCGGGGGGGCAGAGAGACCCAGTACTTC
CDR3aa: CSASKARGGRETQYF

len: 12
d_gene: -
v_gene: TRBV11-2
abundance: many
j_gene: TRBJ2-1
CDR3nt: TGTGCCAGCAGCTTGGATAGCACTGAGCAGTTCTTC
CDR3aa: CASSLDSTEQFF

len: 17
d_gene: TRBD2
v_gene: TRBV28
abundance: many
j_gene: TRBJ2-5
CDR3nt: TGTGCCAGCAGTTCTCCGGGACTAGCGGGGGGCATGGAGACCCAGTACTTC
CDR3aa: CASSSPGLAGGMETQYF

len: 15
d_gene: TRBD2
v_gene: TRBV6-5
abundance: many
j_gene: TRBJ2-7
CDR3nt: TGTGCCAGCAGTTACTCCCGGGGGGGCAAATACGAGCAGTACTTC
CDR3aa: CASSYSRGGKYEQYF

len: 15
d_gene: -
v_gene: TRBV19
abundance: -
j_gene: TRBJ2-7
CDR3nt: TGTGCCAGTAGTATTGTCCACTCAGAATCCTACGAGCAGTACTTC
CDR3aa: CASSIVHSESYEQYF

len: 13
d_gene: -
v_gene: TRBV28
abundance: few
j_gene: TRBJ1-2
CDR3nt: TGTGCCAGCAGCGAGGAGATCCAAGGTGGCTACACCTTC
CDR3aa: CASSEEIQGGYTF

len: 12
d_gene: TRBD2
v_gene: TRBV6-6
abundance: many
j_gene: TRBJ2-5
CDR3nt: TGTGCCAGCAGTCGGGGGGGGGAGACCCAGTACTTC
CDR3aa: CASSRGGETQYF

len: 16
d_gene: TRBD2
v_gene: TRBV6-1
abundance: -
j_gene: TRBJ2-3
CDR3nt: TGTGCCAGCAGTGAAAGGTGGGGGGGTGGCACAGATACGCAGTATTTT
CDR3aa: CASSERWGGGTDTQYF

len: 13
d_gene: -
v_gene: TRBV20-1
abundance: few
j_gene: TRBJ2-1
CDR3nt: TGCAGTGCTAGAGATCTCGCAGGCCATGAGCAGTTCTTC
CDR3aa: CSARDLAGHEQFF

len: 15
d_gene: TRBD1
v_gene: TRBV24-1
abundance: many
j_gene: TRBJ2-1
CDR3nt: TGTGCCACCAGTGATCGAAGAGGACAGGACAATGAGCAGTTCTTC
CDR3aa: CATSDRRGQDNEQFF

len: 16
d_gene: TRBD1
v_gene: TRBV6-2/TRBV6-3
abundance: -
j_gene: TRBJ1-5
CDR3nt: TGTGCCAGCAGTTACTCCGGCAGGGGGACAGATCAGCCCCAGCATTTT
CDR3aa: CASSYSGRGTDQPQHF

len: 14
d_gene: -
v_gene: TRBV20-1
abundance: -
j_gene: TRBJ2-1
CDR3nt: TGCAGTGCTAGGGTAGGGTTAAACGGTGGTGAGCAGTTCTTC
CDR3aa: CSARVGLNGGEQFF

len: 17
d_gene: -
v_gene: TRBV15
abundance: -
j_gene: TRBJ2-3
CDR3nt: TGTGCCACCAGCAGAGGTTGGGCCAGCTTAGCAGAGAATACGCAGTATTTT
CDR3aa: CATSRGWASLAENTQYF

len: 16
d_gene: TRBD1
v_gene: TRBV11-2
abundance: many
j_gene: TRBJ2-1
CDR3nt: TGTGCCAGCAGTTTTACAGGGGGAAGGTCCTACAATGAGCAGTTCTTC
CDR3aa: CASSFTGGRSYNEQFF

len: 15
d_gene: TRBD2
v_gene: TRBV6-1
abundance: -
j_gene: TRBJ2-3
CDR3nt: TGTGCCAGCAGTGAACTAGCGGGAGGGCCAGATACGCAGTATTTT
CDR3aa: CASSELAGGPDTQYF

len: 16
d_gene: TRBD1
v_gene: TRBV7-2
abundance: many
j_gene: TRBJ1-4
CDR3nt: TGTGCCAGCAGCCGATCTCGAGGACAGGGCTGGGAAAAACTGTTTTTT
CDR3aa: CASSRSRGQGWEKLFF

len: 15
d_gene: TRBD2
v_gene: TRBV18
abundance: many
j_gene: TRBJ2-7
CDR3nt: TGTGCCAGCTCACCACAGCGGGGGATCTCCTACGAGCAGTACTTC
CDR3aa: CASSPQRGISYEQYF

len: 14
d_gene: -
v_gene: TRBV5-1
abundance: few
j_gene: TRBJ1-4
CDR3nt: TGCGCCAGCAGCCCCGAAGGGGGAAGTGAAAAACTGTTTTTT
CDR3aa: CASSPEGGSEKLFF

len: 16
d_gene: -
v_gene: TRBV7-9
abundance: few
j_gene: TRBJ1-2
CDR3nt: TGTGCCAGCAGCTTCTTGTGGCGTCATGGTAACTATGGCTACACCTTC
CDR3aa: CASSFLWRHGNYGYTF

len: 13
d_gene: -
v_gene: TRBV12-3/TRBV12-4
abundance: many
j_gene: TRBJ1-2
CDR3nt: TGTGCCAGCACCAGTACAGGGTGGAATGGCTACACCTTC
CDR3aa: CASTSTGWNGYTF

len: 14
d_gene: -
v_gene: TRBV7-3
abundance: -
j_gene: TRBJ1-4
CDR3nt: TGTGCCAGCAGCCCCCGGGCAGGGGTTGAAAAACTGTTTTTT
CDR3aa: CASSPRAGVEKLFF

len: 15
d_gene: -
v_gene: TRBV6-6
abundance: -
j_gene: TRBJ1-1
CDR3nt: TGTGCCAGCAGTAATGAAGGGGGGGCGGAAACTGAAGCTTTCTTT
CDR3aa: CASSNEGGAETEAFF

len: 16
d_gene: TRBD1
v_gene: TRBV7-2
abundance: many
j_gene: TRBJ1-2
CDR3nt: TGTGCCAGCAGCCCTAACCCCGGGACAGGCAACTATGGCTACACCTTC
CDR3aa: CASSPNPGTGNYGYTF

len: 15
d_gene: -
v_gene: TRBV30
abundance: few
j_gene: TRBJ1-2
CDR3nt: TGTGCCTGGAGCGGGGGTAGGGCAGCTAACTATGGCTACACCTTC
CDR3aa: CAWSGGRAANYGYTF

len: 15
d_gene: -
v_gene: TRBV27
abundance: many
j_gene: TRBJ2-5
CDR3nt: TGTGCCAGCAGCCCTCGTGGCAGGGCCCAAGAGACCCAGTACTTC
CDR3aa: CASSPRGRAQETQYF

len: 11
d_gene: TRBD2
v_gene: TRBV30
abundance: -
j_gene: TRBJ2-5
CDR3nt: TGTGCCTGGAGTGCACGGGGGGCCCAGTACTTC
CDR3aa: CAWSARGAQYF

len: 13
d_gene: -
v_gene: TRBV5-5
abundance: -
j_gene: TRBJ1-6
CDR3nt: TGTGCCAGCAGCTTGGCCTCGGATTCACCCCTCCACTTT
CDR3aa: CASSLASDSPLHF

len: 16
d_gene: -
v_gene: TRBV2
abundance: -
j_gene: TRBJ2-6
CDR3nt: TGTGCCAGCAGTGAATCCAGGGTCTCCGGGGCCAACGTCCTGACTTTC
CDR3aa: CASSESRVSGANVLTF

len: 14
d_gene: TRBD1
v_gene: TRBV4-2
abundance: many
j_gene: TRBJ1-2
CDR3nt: TGTGCCAGCAGCCAAGAGGACAGGGACTATGGCTACACCTTC
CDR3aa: CASSQEDRDYGYTF

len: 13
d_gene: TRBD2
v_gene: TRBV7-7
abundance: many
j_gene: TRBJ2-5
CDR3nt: TGTGCCAGCAGCGGGGGACTAGCGGAGACCCAGTACTTC
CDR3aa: CASSGGLAETQYF

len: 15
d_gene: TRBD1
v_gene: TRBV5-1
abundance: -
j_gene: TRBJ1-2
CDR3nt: TGCGCCAGCAGGTATTCTGCAGGGGGAAACTATGGCTACACCTTC
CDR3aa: CASRYSAGGNYGYTF

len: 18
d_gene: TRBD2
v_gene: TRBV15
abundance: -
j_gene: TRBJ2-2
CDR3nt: TGTGCCACCAGCAGAGATCGGGGTAGCGGGGGTGTTGCCGGGGAGCTGTTTTTT
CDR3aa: CATSRDRGSGGVAGELFF

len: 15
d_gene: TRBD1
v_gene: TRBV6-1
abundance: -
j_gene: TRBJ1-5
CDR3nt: TGTGCCAGCAGTGAAGAAACAGGGGGAAATCAGCCCCAGCATTTT
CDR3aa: CASSEETGGNQPQHF

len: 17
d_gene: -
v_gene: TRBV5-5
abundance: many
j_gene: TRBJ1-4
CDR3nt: TGTGCCAGCAGCTTGGCCCCGGGGGCGGTTATTAATGAAAAACTGTTTTTT
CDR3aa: CASSLAPGAVINEKLFF

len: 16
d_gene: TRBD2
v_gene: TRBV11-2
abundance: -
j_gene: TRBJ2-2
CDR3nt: TGTGCCAGCAGATTGCCGGGACTAGGAGCCGTCGGGGAGCTGTTTTTT
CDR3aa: CASRLPGLGAVGELFF

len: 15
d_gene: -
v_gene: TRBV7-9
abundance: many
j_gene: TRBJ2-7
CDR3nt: TGTGCCAGCAGCTTAGGCCTTCGCACAGAAGGGGAGCAGTACTTC
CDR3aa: CASSLGLRTEGEQYF

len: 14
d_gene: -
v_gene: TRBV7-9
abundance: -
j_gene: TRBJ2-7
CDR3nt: TGTGCCACAACTCCGGGTCGGAAAGAGGACGAGCAGTACTTC
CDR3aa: CATTPGRKEDEQYF

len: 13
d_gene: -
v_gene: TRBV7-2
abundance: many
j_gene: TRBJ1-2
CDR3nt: TGTGCCAGCAGCTTAGTTGGGGGGCTCGGCTACACCTTC
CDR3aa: CASSLVGGLGYTF

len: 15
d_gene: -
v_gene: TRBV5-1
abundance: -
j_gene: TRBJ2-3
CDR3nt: TGCGCCAGCAGCTTGGCGGGACCAAACACAGATACGCAGTATTTT
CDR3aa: CASSLAGPNTDTQYF

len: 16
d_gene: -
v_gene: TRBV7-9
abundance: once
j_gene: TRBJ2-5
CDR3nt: TGTGCCAGCAGCTCACCTCGTAGCTATGGGGAAGAGACCCAGTACTTC
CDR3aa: CASSSPRSYGEETQYF

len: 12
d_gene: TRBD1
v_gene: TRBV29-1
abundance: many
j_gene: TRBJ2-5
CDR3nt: TGCAGTGGGACAGGGGGTCTGGAGACCCAGTACTTC
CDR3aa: CSGTGGLETQYF

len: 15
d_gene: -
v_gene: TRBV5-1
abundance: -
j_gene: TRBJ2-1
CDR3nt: TGCGCCAGCAGCTTGTACCGGGACCGTTACAATGAGCAGTTCTTC
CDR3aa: CASSLYRDRYNEQFF

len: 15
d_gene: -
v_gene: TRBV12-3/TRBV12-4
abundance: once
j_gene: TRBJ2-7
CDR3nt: TGTGCCAGCGCCCCTACGGCGGAAGGTGGATTCGAGCAGTACTTC
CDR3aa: CASAPTAEGGFEQYF

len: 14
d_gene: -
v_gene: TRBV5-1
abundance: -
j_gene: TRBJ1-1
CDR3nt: TGCGCCAGCACCACATCGGGAAGGGACACTGAAGCTTTCTTT
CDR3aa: CASTTSGRDTEAFF

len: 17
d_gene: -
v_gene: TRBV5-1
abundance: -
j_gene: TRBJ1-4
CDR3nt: TGCGCCAGCAGCTTGCGGGAGTTGGGGGGATCGAATGAAAAACTGTTTTTT
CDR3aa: CASSLRELGGSNEKLFF

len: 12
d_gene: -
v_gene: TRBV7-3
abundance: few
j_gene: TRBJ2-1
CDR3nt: TGTGCCAGCAGCTTGAGTGGGCGGGGGCAGTTCTTC
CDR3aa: CASSLSGRGQFF

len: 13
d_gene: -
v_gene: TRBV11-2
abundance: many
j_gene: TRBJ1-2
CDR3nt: TGTGCCAGCAGCTTAGATTGGTCAGGGTCTGACACCTTC
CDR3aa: CASSLDWSGSDTF